This T cell receptor (beta chain) is drawn from a study of regulatory T cells in long-lasting Graves disease. This CDR3 spans 13 amino acids. Trimming took off 7 bases at V and 0 bases at J, with 10 bases between the two ends. In germline, CDR1 is MNHNS, CDR2 SASEGT. Time point described: newly diagnosed GD, antithyroid drugs for less than 3 months. RNA isolated from PBMCs was used to make the TCR library. TCR beta libraries were built with iRepertoire HTBI primers and Arm-PCR of CDR3 regions. TCRdb analysed the multiplex PCR reads with MiXCR anew, one entry per CDR3 protein. The profile shows fewer than 550,000 distinct CDR3 sequences, roughly 16% of them singletons. In addition, the sample was reused for a study of T cells in Graves' hyperthyroidism and ophthalmopathy.

The sequencing here drew on peripheral blood mononuclear cells (PBMCs), taken at new diagnosis, from a patient treated with antithyroid drugs. The TCR comes from a woman in her forties or fifties with Graves disease. This chain joins TRBV6-1 and TRBJ2-7; D gene unclear. The CDR3 coding sequence is TGTGCCAGCACCTCATGGAGCTCCTACGAGCAGTACTTC. This sequence encodes CASTSWSSYEQYF.